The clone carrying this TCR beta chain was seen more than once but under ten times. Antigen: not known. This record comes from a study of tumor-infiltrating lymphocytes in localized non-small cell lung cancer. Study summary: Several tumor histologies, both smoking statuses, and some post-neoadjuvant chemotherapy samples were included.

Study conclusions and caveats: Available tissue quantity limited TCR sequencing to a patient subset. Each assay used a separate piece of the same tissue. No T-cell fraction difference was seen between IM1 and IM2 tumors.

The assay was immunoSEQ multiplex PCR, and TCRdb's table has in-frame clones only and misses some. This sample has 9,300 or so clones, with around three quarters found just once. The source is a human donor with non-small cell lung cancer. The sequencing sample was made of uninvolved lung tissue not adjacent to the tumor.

The CDR3 region has the DNA TGTGCCAGCAGCTTAGGGATCCGCAGGGCGGGGGAGACCCAGTACTTC. It encodes CASSLGIRRAGETQYF. The chain uses TRBV7-2 and TRBJ2-5; D is perhaps TRBD2 (6 bases). V was cut by 1 base and J by 5 bases, with 17 bases left in between. The CDR3 is made up of 16 amino acids. In germline, CDR1 is SGHTA, CDR2 FQGNSA. Looking up the rest from reference TRBV7-2 and TRBJ2-5 gives the full variable domain: GAGVSQSPSNKVTEKGKDVELRCDPISGHTALYWYRQSLGQGLEFLIYFQGNSAPDKSGLPSDRFSAERTGGSVSTLTIQRTQQEDSAVYLCASSLGIRRAGETQYFGPGTRLLVL.